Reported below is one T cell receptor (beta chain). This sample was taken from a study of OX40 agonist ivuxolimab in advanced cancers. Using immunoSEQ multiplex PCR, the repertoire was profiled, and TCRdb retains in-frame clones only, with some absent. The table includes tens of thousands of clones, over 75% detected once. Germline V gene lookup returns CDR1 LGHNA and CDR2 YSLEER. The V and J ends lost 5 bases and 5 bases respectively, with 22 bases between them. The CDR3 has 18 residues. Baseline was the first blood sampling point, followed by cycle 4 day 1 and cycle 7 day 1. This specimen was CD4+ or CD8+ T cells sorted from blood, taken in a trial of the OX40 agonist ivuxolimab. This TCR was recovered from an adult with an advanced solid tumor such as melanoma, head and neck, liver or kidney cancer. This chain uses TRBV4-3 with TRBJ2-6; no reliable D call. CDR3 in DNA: TGCGCCAGCAGCTCAACGATGACGTCACAAAGTCGGGCCAACGTCCTGACTTTC. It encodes CASSSTMTSQSRANVLTF.